This is a list of T cell receptor beta chains from one sample in a study of cytomegalovirus exposure and HLA in healthy donors. Libraries were prepared by immunoSEQ multiplex PCR; TCRdb keeps only in-frame clonotypes and omits some of them. The repertoire consists of about 180,000 clones, with around three quarters occurring once and the leading ten covering 0.69%. Source material: PBMCs. These receptors all stem from a woman in her thirties or forties in good health and CMV-seronegative. Both conserved end residues are part of each CDR3. The order of the fields is D gene, V gene, clone size, J gene, CDR3 length, CDR3 protein, CDR3 DNA. A D gene is named only where the DNA matches it firmly. Not all rows give a size; the values are once, few, many and, for expanded clones, a class.

.,TRBV27,.,TRBJ1-6,15,CASSLAALGNSPLHF,TGTGCCAGCAGTTTAGCGGCCCTCGGGAATTCACCCCTCCACTTT
.,TRBV7-2,.,TRBJ2-7,14,CASSLALRYHEQYF,TGTGCCAGCAGCTTAGCGCTACGTTACCACGAGCAGTACTTC
.,TRBV5-1,.,TRBJ1-6,15,CASSLEAGERSPLHF,TGCGCCAGCAGCTTGGAGGCAGGGGAGCGTTCACCCCTCCACTTT
TRBD1,TRBV9,.,TRBJ1-1,12,CASSRQGTEAFF,TGTGCCAGCAGCAGACAGGGTACTGAAGCTTTCTTT
TRBD2,TRBV7-7,once,TRBJ2-2,12,CASSLRGGELFF,TGTGCTAGCAGCCTCCGCGGGGGTGAGCTGTTTTTT
TRBD1,TRBV5-5,.,TRBJ1-2,15,CASSLDVTGGNGYTF,TGTGCCAGCAGCTTGGATGTGACAGGGGGCAATGGCTACACCTTC
TRBD1,TRBV6-5,.,TRBJ1-2,12,CASSQYRGGYTF,TGTGCCAGCAGTCAATACAGGGGCGGCTACACCTTC
.,TRBV6-6,.,TRBJ1-6,16,CASSRNSRVEDSPLHF,TGTGCCAGCAGTCGCAACTCCAGGGTAGAGGACTCACCCCTCCACTTT
TRBD2,TRBV7-3,.,TRBJ2-1,16,CASSRTSGNSYNEQFF,TGTGCCAGCAGCCGGACTAGCGGAAACTCCTACAATGAGCAGTTCTTC
.,TRBV30,.,TRBJ1-2,13,CAWVPDSNYGYTF,TGTGCCTGGGTCCCCGACAGCAACTATGGCTACACCTTC
.,TRBV11-2,.,TRBJ1-1,13,CASSLGGHTEAFF,TGTGCCAGCAGCTTAGGGGGGCACACTGAAGCTTTCTTT
.,TRBV6-6,few,TRBJ1-1,15,CASIAPRRPNTEAFF,TGTGCCAGCATTGCCCCTCGGCGGCCTAACACTGAAGCTTTCTTT
TRBD2,TRBV5-1,.,TRBJ2-3,16,CASSLDPGLAVDTQYF,TGCGCCAGCAGCTTGGACCCGGGACTAGCGGTAGATACGCAGTATTTT
.,TRBV6-1,once,TRBJ2-3,13,CASSDGQKRALYF,TGTGCCAGCAGTGACGGACAGAAAAGGGCGTTGTATTTT
TRBD2,TRBV7-6,.,TRBJ2-7,15,CASSLASGTRYEQYF,TGTGCCAGCAGCTTAGCCAGCGGGACCCGATACGAGCAGTACTTC
TRBD1,TRBV19,.,TRBJ1-4,17,CASRSGQLLATNEKLFF,TGTGCCAGCCGCTCGGGACAGTTACTTGCAACTAATGAAAAACTGTTTTTT
.,TRBV19,once,TRBJ2-7,15,CASTGMREGSYEQYF,TGTGCCAGTACGGGTATGAGGGAAGGAAGCTACGAGCAGTACTTC
TRBD2,TRBV5-6,.,TRBJ2-7,15,CASSYPAGGAYEQYF,TGTGCCAGCAGCTATCCAGCGGGAGGGGCCTACGAGCAGTACTTC
.,TRBV5-8,.,TRBJ2-7,15,CASSELGPYSYEQYF,TGTGCCAGCAGCGAACTAGGGCCTTACTCCTACGAGCAGTACTTC
.,TRBV11-3,.,TRBJ2-7,15,CASSSTEKSSYEQYF,TGTGCCAGCAGCTCGACAGAGAAAAGCTCCTACGAGCAGTACTTC
.,TRBV20-1,.,TRBJ2-5,10,CSAYEETQYF,TGCAGTGCTTATGAGGAGACCCAGTACTTC
.,TRBV7-9,.,TRBJ1-3,15,CASSSLPGQGNTIYF,TGTGCCAGCAGCTCTCTCCCGGGACAAGGAAACACCATATATTTT
TRBD1,TRBV18,.,TRBJ1-5,19,CASSPQKTGGYYSNQPQHF,TGTGCCAGCTCACCACAGAAGACAGGGGGTTACTATAGCAATCAGCCCCAGCATTTT
.,TRBV28,.,TRBJ1-4,12,CATGDTNEKLFF,TGTGCCACCGGGGATACGAATGAAAAACTGTTTTTT
.,TRBV27,.,TRBJ2-3,14,CASSFRGRWGTQYF,TGTGCCAGCAGTTTTCGGGGGAGGTGGGGTACGCAGTATTTT
TRBD1,TRBV10-3,.,TRBJ1-1,14,CAISRGGADTEAFF,TGTGCCATCAGCCGAGGGGGCGCGGACACTGAAGCTTTCTTT
TRBD1,TRBV27,.,TRBJ1-5,21,CASSLSRRGQGFGFSNQPQHF,TGTGCCAGCAGTTTATCGAGACGAGGACAGGGATTTGGGTTTAGCAATCAGCCCCAGCATTTT
TRBD2,TRBV5-4,.,TRBJ2-7,17,CASSWTVTSGRAYEQYF,TGTGCCAGCAGCTGGACGGTGACTAGCGGGAGGGCCTACGAGCAGTACTTC
TRBD2,TRBV7-6,.,TRBJ2-2,19,CASSQGLAGALANTGELFF,TGTGCCAGCAGCCAGGGACTAGCGGGAGCCCTCGCGAACACCGGGGAGCTGTTTTTT
TRBD1,TRBV27,once,TRBJ2-7,16,CASSLYPDRRYYEQYF,TGTGCCAGCAGTTTATATCCGGACAGGAGATACTACGAGCAGTACTTC
.,TRBV6-5,.,TRBJ1-5,13,CASSKAWSQPQHF,TGTGCCAGCAGTAAAGCGTGGAGTCAGCCCCAGCATTTT
TRBD1,TRBV9,.,TRBJ1-2,15,CASSDDRGDNYGYTF,TGTGCCAGCAGCGACGACAGGGGCGATAACTATGGCTACACCTTC
TRBD2,TRBV15,.,TRBJ2-7,14,CATSSSGRSYEQYF,TGTGCCACCAGCAGCTCCGGGAGGTCTTACGAGCAGTACTTC
TRBD1,TRBV5-1,.,TRBJ2-7,14,CASSLGTADYEQYF,TGCGCCAGCAGCTTAGGGACAGCAGACTACGAGCAGTACTTC
TRBD2,TRBV7-2,.,TRBJ2-1,16,CASSLLRLAGGGEQFF,TGTGCCAGCAGCTTACTGAGACTAGCGGGAGGGGGTGAGCAGTTCTTC
.,TRBV29-1,.,TRBJ2-1,10,CSVSGNEQFF,TGCAGCGTTAGCGGGAATGAGCAGTTCTTC
.,TRBV18,.,TRBJ2-7,12,CASSPQSYEQYF,TGTGCCAGCTCACCTCAGTCCTACGAGCAGTACTTC
.,TRBV19,.,TRBJ1-2,15,CASNARQATNYGYTF,TGTGCCAGTAATGCGCGTCAGGCAACTAACTATGGCTACACCTTC
.,TRBV7-9,.,TRBJ2-1,15,CASSLGESSYNEQFF,TGTGCCAGCAGCCTCGGGGAGAGCTCCTACAATGAGCAGTTCTTC
TRBD2,TRBV12-5,.,TRBJ2-1,16,CASGLGQGLAGGQQFF,TGTGCTAGTGGTTTGGGCCAAGGACTAGCGGGAGGGCAGCAGTTCTTC
TRBD1,TRBV20-1,.,TRBJ2-1,11,CSARGGTGMFF,TGCAGTGCTAGGGGGGGGACAGGGATGTTCTTC
TRBD1,TRBV5-1,few,TRBJ2-2,14,CASSPQGASGELFF,TGCGCCAGCAGCCCCCAGGGGGCTAGCGGGGAGCTGTTTTTT
.,TRBV19,.,TRBJ2-2,12,CASTTNTGELFF,TGTGCCAGTACAACGAACACCGGGGAGCTGTTTTTT
.,TRBV27,.,TRBJ2-2,13,CASSDVGAGELFF,TGTGCCAGCAGCGATGTCGGGGCCGGGGAGCTGTTTTTT
.,TRBV30,.,TRBJ1-4,15,CAWSVPWGGNEKLFF,TGTGCCTGGAGTGTCCCGTGGGGCGGAAATGAAAAACTGTTTTTT
.,TRBV5-1,.,TRBJ2-7,17,CASSLLSSGASSYEQYF,TGCGCCAGCAGCTTGCTTTCGTCTGGGGCCAGCTCCTACGAGCAGTACTTC